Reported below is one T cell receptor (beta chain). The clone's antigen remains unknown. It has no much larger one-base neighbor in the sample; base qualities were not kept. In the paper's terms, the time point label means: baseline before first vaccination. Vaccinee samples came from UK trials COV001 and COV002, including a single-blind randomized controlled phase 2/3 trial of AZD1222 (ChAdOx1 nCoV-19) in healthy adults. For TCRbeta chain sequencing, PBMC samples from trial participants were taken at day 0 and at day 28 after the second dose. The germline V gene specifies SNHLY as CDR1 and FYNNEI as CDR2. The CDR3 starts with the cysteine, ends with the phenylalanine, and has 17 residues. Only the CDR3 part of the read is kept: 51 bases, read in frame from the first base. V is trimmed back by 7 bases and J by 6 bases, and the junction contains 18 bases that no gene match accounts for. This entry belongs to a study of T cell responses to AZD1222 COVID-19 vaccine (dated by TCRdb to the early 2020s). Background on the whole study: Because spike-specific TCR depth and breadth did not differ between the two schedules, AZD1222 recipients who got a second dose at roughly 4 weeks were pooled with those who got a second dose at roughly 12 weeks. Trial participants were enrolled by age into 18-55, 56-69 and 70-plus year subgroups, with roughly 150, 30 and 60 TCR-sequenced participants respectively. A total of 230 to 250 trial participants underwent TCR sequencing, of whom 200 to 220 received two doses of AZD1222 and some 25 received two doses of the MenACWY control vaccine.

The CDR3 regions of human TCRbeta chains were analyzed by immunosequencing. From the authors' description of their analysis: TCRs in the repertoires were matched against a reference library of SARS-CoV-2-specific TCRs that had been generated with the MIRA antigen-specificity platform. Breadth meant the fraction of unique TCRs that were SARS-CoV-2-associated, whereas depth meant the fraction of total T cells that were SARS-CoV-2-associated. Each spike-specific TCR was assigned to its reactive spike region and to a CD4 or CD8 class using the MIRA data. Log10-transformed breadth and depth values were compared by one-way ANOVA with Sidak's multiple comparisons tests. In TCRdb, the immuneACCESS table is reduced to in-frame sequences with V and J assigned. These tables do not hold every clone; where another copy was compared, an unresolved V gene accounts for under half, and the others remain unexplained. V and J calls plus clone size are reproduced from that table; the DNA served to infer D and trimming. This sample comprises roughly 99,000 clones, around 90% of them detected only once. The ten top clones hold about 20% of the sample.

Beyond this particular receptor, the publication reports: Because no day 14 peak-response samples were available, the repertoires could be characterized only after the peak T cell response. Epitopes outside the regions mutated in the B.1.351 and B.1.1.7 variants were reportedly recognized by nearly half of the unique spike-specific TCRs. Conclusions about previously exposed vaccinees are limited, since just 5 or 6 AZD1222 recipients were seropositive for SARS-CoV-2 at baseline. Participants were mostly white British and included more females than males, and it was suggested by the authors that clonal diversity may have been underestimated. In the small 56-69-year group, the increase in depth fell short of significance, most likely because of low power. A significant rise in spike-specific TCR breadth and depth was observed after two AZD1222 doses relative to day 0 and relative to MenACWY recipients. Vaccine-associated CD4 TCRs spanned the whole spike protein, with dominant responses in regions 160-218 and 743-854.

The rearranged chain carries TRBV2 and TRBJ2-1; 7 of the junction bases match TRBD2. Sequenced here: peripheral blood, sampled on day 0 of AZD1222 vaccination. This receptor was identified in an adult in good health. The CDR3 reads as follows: CASTPTQLALIGNEQFF. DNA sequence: TGTGCCAGCACCCCAACTCAACTAGCGCTTATCGGCAATGAGCAGTTCTTC.